This note documents a single T cell receptor beta chain sequence. Its antigen is unknown. This entry comes from a study of T cell responses to AZD1222 COVID-19 vaccine. About the study: The analysis combined second doses at about 4 or about 12 weeks.

This table comes from immunoSEQ multiplex PCR, and its TCRdb copy is limited to in-frame clones, with some not included. The table lists roughly 140,000 clones, 88% of them singletons. The germline CDR1 and CDR2 sequences are SGHKS and YYEKEE (reference sequence). V was clipped by 0 bases and J by 4 bases; unmatched bases: 5. The CDR3 has 17 residues. Regarding the study as a whole: White British people made up most donors, females outnumbered males, and clonal diversity was possibly underestimated. A rise in Spike-specific TCR breadth and depth followed two AZD1222 doses. Within unmutated variant regions lay the reported targets of nearly half of spike-specific TCRs.

The rearrangement joins TRBV5-5 to TRBJ2-5, with 14 nucleotides matching TRBD2. The sequencing here drew on peripheral blood, taken on day 0 of AZD1222 vaccination. The clonotype was recovered from an adult in good health. The CDR3 DNA reads TGTGCCAGCAGCTTGGGACTAGCGGGGGGGCGCAGAGAGACCCAGTACTTC. Translated: CASSLGLAGGRRETQYF.